The 5 T cell receptor beta chains given below trace back to one sample, sequenced in a study of cytomegalovirus exposure and HLA in healthy donors. Assay: immunoSEQ multiplex PCR; the TCRdb copy retains only in-frame clones and omits some. Among some 190,000 clones listed, 86% were seen once. Sequencing was performed on PBMCs. All receptors come from a woman aged 18-29 years in good health and CMV-seronegative.

The chain couples TRBV5-1 to TRBJ1-6, with a possible D match to TRBD1 (6 bases). CDR1 SGHRS and CDR2 YFSETQ come from the germline V gene. Trimming cost V 4 bases and J 10 bases, with 15 bases left between them. This CDR3 is 14 amino acids long. The CDR3 is CASSPGQTTSPLHF. For the CDR3, the DNA is TGCGCCAGCAGCCCTGGACAGACAACCTCACCCCTCCACTTT.

The DNA of the CDR3 is TGTGCCAGCAGACAGGCAAACACTGAAGCTTTCTTT. Translation gives CASRQANTEAFF. The chain carries TRBV6-5 and TRBJ1-1; possible D gene TRBD1, 5 bases. This CDR3 is built from 12 residues. The germline V and J ends were trimmed by 6 bases and 2 bases, with 7 bases remaining between them. Germline-derived CDR1 and CDR2 are MNHEY and SVGAGI.

This chain uses TRBV5-8 with TRBJ2-7, with 7 bases aligning to TRBD1. Trimming removed 0 bases from V and 3 bases from J; junction bases left unmatched: 6. CDR1 is SGHTS and CDR2 is YDEGEE in the germline V gene. The CDR3 consists of 15 residues. The CDR3 region is CASSLVGTAFYEQYF. The CDR3 coding sequence is TGTGCCAGCAGCTTGGTGGGGACAGCTTTCTACGAGCAGTACTTC.

The CDR3 spells CASSYSTGYVGQPQHF. The CDR3 coding sequence is TGTGCCAGCAGTTACTCGACAGGGTACGTCGGTCAGCCCCAGCATTTT. This sequence joins TRBV6-6 and TRBJ1-5; 7 bases are shared with TRBD1. CDR3 length: 16 residues. Losses at the gene ends were 0 bases for V and 6 bases for J; bases not matched to a gene: 8. CDR1 and CDR2 from the germline V gene are MNHNY and SVGAGI (reference sequence).

This clone was observed a handful of times. The rearrangement joins TRBV30 to TRBJ1-3, with 9 bases fitting TRBD1. This CDR3 comprises 18 residues. Germline V lookup: CDR1 GTSNPN, CDR2 SVGIG (reference sequence). V lost 0 bases, J lost 0 bases, and 9 bases stayed unmatched. CDR3: CAWSVRTGGYPSGNTIYF. Here the CDR3 DNA reads TGTGCCTGGAGTGTACGAACAGGGGGCTACCCCTCTGGAAACACCATATATTTT.